The source of this TCR beta chain is a study of T cell responses to AZD1222 COVID-19 vaccine. Study results and limitations: Increases in Spike-specific TCR breadth and depth were seen after two AZD1222 doses. Seropositive status at baseline applied to only 6 or 7 AZD1222 recipients. Targets within unmutated variant regions were reportedly found for nearly half of spike-specific TCRs. Samples come after the peak T cell response, not at day 14.

A note on this clone: Its specificity is unknown.

The method was immunoSEQ multiplex PCR; TCRdb's version includes in-frame clones alone and lacks a portion of them. This table holds approximately 130,000 clones, about 89% found once. This TCR was recovered from an adult in good health. Source: peripheral blood, taken on day 0 of MenACWY control vaccination.

CDR3 residues: CASSQDSTDTQYF. CDR3 DNA: TGCGCCAGCAGTCAGGATAGCACAGATACGCAGTATTTT. The chain carries TRBV5-1 and TRBJ2-3; D is unresolved. V shed 5 bases and J shed 0 bases, with 7 bases lying between them. CDR3 length equals 13 residues. Germline CDR1 is SGHRS and CDR2 is YFSETQ.